The clone carrying this T cell receptor (beta chain) was found many times. Its antigen is unidentified. These data originate in a study of prognosis after radiotherapy for stage I lung cancer. Study-wide points: Some patients went on to develop distant metastases. Their Shannon entropy after stereotactic body radiation therapy was lower, and its change from baseline was also lower.

Trimming took 8 bases from V and 0 from J, leaving 22 bases between them. Germline V lookup: CDR1 MNHEY, CDR2 SVGEGT. The CDR3 is made up of 17 amino acids. Multiplex PCR, run in two rounds, amplified TCR beta CDR3 from genomic DNA. Gene-specific primers for each TRBV and TRBJ gene drove first-round PCR. MiXCR, applied by TCRdb to the multiplex PCR reads, yields one record per CDR3 protein. Among about 28,000 distinct CDR3 sequences listed, more than 45% were seen once. The source is a donor aged 50 or older with non-small cell lung cancer. The starting material was PBMCs, obtained before or after stereotactic body radiation therapy (not recorded which). The chain uses TRBV6-2 or TRBV6-3 and TRBJ1-1, with D perhaps matching TRBD1 (5 bases). Here the CDR3 reads CASELTPRGYMNTEAFF. Here the CDR3 DNA reads TGTGCCAGCGAACTCACACCTCGGGGCTATATGAACACTGAAGCTTTCTTT.